These 4 T cell receptor beta chains originate from one sample sequenced in a study of CD8 T cells in ankylosing spondylitis. Broader study findings: Ankylosing spondylitis blood appeared to be characterized by a TCR beta motif of several highly homologous variants.

Their target antigens are unknown. TCRdb re-called the 5' RACE reads with MiXCR, one entry per CDR3 protein. The profile shows some 700,000 distinct CDR3 sequences, 15% to 20% of them singletons. Sequencing was performed on blood, either unsorted or a sorted T cell fraction (not recorded which). The receptors here all came from a male donor with ankylosing spondylitis.

V gene TRBV2 combines with J gene TRBJ2-2; D unresolved. Germline values: CDR1 SNHLY, CDR2 FYNNEI. V shed 6 bases and J shed 4 bases, with 12 bases lying between them. The CDR3 is made up of 14 amino acids. CDR3 bases: TGTGCCAGCAGGACCCCGGCAGGCACCGGGGAGCTGTTTTTT. It translates to CASRTPAGTGELFF.

This clonotype appeared a few times. The chain uses TRBV10-3 and TRBJ2-3; no reliable D call. Trimming shortened V by 2 bases and J by 2 bases, and 11 bases separated the two germline ends. The V gene's germline CDR1 is ENHRY and CDR2 SYGVKD. This CDR3 comprises 15 residues. The CDR3, as DNA: TGTGCCATCAGTGAGGGGTACGGACCCACAGATACGCAGTATTTT. Its translation: CAISEGYGPTDTQYF.

The gene calls are TRBV10-3 and TRBJ1-5; 10 positions agree with TRBD1. The germline gives CDR1 ENHRY, CDR2 SYGVKD. This CDR3 has 15 amino acids. V dropped 6 bases and J dropped 0; count of bases not matched to a gene: 2. CDR3 region: CAIRGQGFSNQPQHF. Written as DNA, the CDR3 is TGTGCCATCAGGGGACAGGGGTTTAGCAATCAGCCCCAGCATTTT.

J is TRBJ1-3 and V is TRBV5-6; D unresolved. This CDR3 has 15 residues. Germline CDR1 reads SGHDT; CDR2 reads YYEEEE. V was cut by 4 bases and J by 14 bases, with 25 bases left in between. CDR3 coding DNA: TGTGCCAGCAGCCTTACCGGATCGTTAGGGCCACCCGTATATTTT. Amino acids: CASSLTGSLGPPVYF.